The entry that follows covers one T cell receptor beta chain sequence. Antigen unknown. J gave up 4 bases and V 5 bases, and 6 bases lay outside the gene matches. The CDR3 consists of 15 residues. Germline values: CDR1 MGHDK, CDR2 SYGVNS. The PCR employed 60 Vbeta primers together with 13 Jbeta primers. Here immunoSEQ multiplex PCR was the method, and the copy in TCRdb shows in-frame clones only, minus some. This table has under 200,000 clones, about 63% appearing once. This specimen belongs to a study of cytomegalovirus exposure and HLA in healthy donors. Study overall: Early released data comprised around 80 million unique TCRs from HLA-typed donors.

Study conclusions and caveats: Among TCR sequences, most were rare, though some public TCRs appeared in many donors.

The chain links TRBV25-1 to TRBJ2-1, with 9 bases fitting TRBD1. The source of this sequence is a woman aged 40 to 50 in good health and CMV-seropositive. Sequenced sample: PBMCs. The DNA of the CDR3 is TGTGCCAGCAGTTATAGGGGGACAGGGTACAATGAGCAGTTCTTC. Its translation: CASSYRGTGYNEQFF. Full variable domain (missing parts from reference TRBV25-1 and TRBJ2-1): EADIYQTPRYLVIGTGKKITLECSQTMGHDKMYWYQQDPGMELHLIHYSYGVNSTEKGDLSSESTVSRIRTEHFPLTLESARPSHTSQYLCASSYRGTGYNEQFFGPGTRLTVL.